This TCR beta chain was observed in a study of blood T cell repertoires in COVID-19. About the research overall: Acute and convalescent COVID-19 samples came from the United States, Italy and Spain.

Looked up from germline, CDR1 is SSHAT and CDR2 is FNYEAQ (reference sequence). The CDR3 totals 15 residues. With V trimmed by 3 bases and J by 2 bases, 2 bases remained unmatched. Only in-frame clones appear in the TCRdb table, and some are missing; sequencing was by immunoSEQ multiplex PCR. This table has roughly 240,000 clones, about 86% appearing once. This clonotype was obtained from a man between 18 and 29 years old with active or convalescent COVID-19. The chain joins TRBV7-7 to TRBJ2-5, with 11 bases that match TRBD2. Sequencing was done on a sample of peripheral blood. CDR3 region: CASSLIAGGQETQYF. In nucleotides, the CDR3 is TGTGCCAGCAGCTTGATAGCGGGGGGGCAAGAGACCCAGTACTTC.